This TCR beta chain was identified in a study of CD8+ T cells in alopecia areata. Treatment reported: oral pan-JAK inhibitor, 5-10 mg twice daily. Extracted RNA was reverse transcribed into cDNA, the sequencing template. Profiling relied on immunoSEQ multiplex PCR, and the TCRdb table lists in-frame clones only, not all of them. The data show about 280,000 clones, 55% to 70% seen once. CDR3 length: 14 residues. The V gene's germline CDR1 is MNHEY and CDR2 SVGAGI. Trimming cost V 5 bases and J 4 bases; bases outside gene matches: 3. The sample consisted of CD4+ T cells sorted from blood, taken at week 24, from a patient treated with tofacitinib. This rearrangement joins TRBV6-5 to TRBJ1-2, with 11 bases fitting TRBD1. This clonotype originated in a human donor with alopecia areata. This CDR3 is CASSGQGAVYGYTF. For the CDR3, the DNA is TGTGCCAGCAGTGGACAGGGGGCGGTCTATGGCTACACCTTC.